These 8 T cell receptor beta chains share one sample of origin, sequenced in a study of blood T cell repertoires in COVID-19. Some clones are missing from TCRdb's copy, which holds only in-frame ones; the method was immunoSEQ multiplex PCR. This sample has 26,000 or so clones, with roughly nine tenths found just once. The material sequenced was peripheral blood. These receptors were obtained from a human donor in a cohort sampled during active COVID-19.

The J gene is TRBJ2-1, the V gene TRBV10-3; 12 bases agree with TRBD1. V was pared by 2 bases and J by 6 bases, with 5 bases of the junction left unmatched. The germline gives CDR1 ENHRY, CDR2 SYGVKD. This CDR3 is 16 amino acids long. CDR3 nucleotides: TGTGCCATCAGTGAGAGGGACAGGGGGCGATCCAATGAGCAGTTCTTC. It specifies CAISERDRGRSNEQFF.

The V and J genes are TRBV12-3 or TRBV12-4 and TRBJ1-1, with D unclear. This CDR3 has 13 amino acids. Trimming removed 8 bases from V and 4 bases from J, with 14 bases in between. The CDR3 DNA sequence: TGTGCCAGCGGGTTGAATCGGGGCACTGAAGCTTTCTTT. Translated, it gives CASGLNRGTEAFF.

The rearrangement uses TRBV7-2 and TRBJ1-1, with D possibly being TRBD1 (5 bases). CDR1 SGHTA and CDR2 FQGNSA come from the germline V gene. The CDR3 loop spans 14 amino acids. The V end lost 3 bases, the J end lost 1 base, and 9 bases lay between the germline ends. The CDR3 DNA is TGTGCCAGCAGCTTTTCCAGGGCGAACACTGAAGCTTTCTTT. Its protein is CASSFSRANTEAFF.

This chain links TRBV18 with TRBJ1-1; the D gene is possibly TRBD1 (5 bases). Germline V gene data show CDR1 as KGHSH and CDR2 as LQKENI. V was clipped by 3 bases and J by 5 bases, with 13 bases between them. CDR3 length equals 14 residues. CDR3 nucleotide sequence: TGTGCCAGCTCACCGGGGAGGCAGGGTACTGAAGCTTTCTTT. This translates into CASSPGRQGTEAFF.

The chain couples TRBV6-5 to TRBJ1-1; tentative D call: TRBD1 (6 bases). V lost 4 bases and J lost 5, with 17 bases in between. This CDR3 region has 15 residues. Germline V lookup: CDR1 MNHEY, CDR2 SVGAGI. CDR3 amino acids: CASSSPTGWWTEAFF. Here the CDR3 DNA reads TGTGCCAGCAGTTCCCCAACAGGGTGGTGGACTGAAGCTTTCTTT.

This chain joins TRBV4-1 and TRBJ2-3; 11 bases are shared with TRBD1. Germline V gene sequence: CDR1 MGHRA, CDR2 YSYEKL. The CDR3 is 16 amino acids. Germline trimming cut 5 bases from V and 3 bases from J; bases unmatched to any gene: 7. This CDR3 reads CASSSAGTGGTDTQYF. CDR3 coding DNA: TGCGCCAGCAGCTCGGCCGGGACAGGGGGGACAGATACGCAGTATTTT.

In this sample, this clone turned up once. The CDR3 loop is CASRLGRGYTEAFF. CDR3 in DNA: TGTGCCAGCAGGTTGGGCAGGGGGTATACTGAAGCTTTCTTT. V is TRBV6-5 and J is TRBJ1-1, with TRBD1 matching over 7 bases. V shed 6 bases, J shed 5 bases, and the junction held 9 bases outside the gene matches. The germline V gene has CDR1 MNHEY and CDR2 SVGAGI. The length of the CDR3 is 14 residues.

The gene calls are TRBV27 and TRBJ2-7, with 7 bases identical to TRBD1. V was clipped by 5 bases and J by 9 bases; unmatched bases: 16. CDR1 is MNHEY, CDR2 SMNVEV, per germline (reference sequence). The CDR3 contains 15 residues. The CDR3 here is CASSTRNRGPGVQYF. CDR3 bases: TGTGCCAGCAGTACGCGAAACAGGGGCCCCGGGGTGCAGTACTTC.